The 17 T cell receptor beta chains below all came from one sample that was sequenced in a study of CD8 T cells in Susac syndrome. An input of roughly 0.5 to 1 ug of RNA was subjected to reverse transcription using random hexamers. TCRdb analysed the immunoSEQ multiplex PCR reads with MiXCR anew, one entry per CDR3 protein. Of 150,000 to 180,000 distinct CDR3 sequences in the sample, over 85% are singletons; the top ten hold around 0.21%. Sequenced sample: CD8+ T cells from PBMCs. These receptors were obtained from a human donor with multiple sclerosis.

The chain carries TRBV7-6 and TRBJ2-3; 8 bases match TRBD2. The CDR3 extends over 15 amino acids. V shed 5 bases, J shed 1 base, and the junction held 5 bases outside the gene matches. In germline, CDR1 is SGHVS, CDR2 FNYEAQ. CDR3 residues: CASSPGGGGTDTQYF. CDR3 coding DNA: TGTGCCAGCAGCCCCGGGGGGGGCGGCACAGATACGCAGTATTTT. Full variable domain (rest looked up from reference TRBV7-6 and TRBJ2-3): GAGVSQSPRYKVTKRGQDVALRCDPISGHVSLYWYRQALGQGPEFLTYFNYEAQQDKSGLPNDRFSAERPEGSISTLTIQRTEQRDSAMYRCASSPGGGGTDTQYFGPGTRLTVL.

The V call is TRBV5-6, the J call TRBJ1-2; D perhaps matches TRBD1 (6 bases). The V and J ends lost 3 bases and 5 bases respectively, with 11 bases between them. CDR3 length: 13 amino acids. Germline CDR1 is SGHDT and CDR2 is YYEEEE. CDR3 loop: CASSYREEYGYTF. The CDR3 region has the DNA TGTGCCAGCAGCTACAGGGAAGAGTATGGCTACACCTTC.

The rearrangement uses TRBV10-3 and TRBJ2-7; D not certain. The CDR3 has 17 amino acids. The V end lost 4 bases, the J end lost 0 bases, and 19 bases lay between the germline ends. From germline, CDR1 is ENHRY and CDR2 SYGVKD. The CDR3 DNA follows: TGTGCCATCAGTGTCCGAGGAAGGTCCACGAGCTCCTACGAGCAGTACTTC. It specifies CAISVRGRSTSSYEQYF.

The chain employs TRBV29-1 and TRBJ2-1, with 8 bases aligning to TRBD2. Germline V CDR1 and CDR2: SQVTM, ANQGSEA. Trimming at V came to 1 base and at J to 3 bases, leaving 11 bases not matched to a gene. CDR3 size: 17 residues. CDR3 sequence reads: CSVEVRAGGPGYNEQFF. The CDR3 coding sequence is TGCAGCGTTGAAGTCAGGGCGGGGGGTCCCGGCTACAATGAGCAGTTCTTC.

This sequence joins TRBV6-1 and TRBJ2-5; 12 positions agree with TRBD2. CDR1 and CDR2 (germline): MNHNS, SASEGT. This CDR3 has 15 residues. V lost 2 bases to trimming and J lost 4 bases; unmatched junction nucleotides: 2. CDR3 protein: CASSELAGGPETQYF. CDR3 DNA: TGTGCCAGCAGTGAACTAGCGGGGGGGCCAGAGACCCAGTACTTC.

The chain joins TRBV20-1 to TRBJ2-5; D is possibly TRBD2 (5 bases). Germline CDR1 DFQATT, CDR2 SNEGSKA (reference sequence). The CDR3 runs 10 residues. Trimming left V 6 bases short and J 9 bases short, with 11 bases between. The CDR3 coding sequence is TGCAGTGCAGCCCGGGGAGCCCAGTACTTC. This gives the protein CSAARGAQYF.

This chain links TRBV6-5 with TRBJ1-1, with no clear D. V was cut by 9 bases and J by 3 bases, with 8 bases left in between. Per germline, CDR1 MNHEY and CDR2 SVGAGI. This CDR3 is 11 amino acids long. This CDR3 is CASGSYTEAFF. CDR3 coding DNA: TGTGCCAGTGGGAGTTACACTGAAGCTTTCTTT.

This sequence joins TRBV27 and TRBJ2-7, with D unclear. The CDR3 spans 12 residues. The germline CDR1 and CDR2 sequences are MNHEY and SMNVEV (reference sequence). V was clipped by 3 bases and J by 2 bases, with 5 bases between them. Here the CDR3 reads CASSFTPYEQYF. DNA for the CDR3: TGTGCCAGCAGTTTTACCCCCTACGAGCAGTACTTC.

The CDR3: CSVASNEQFF. CDR3 nucleotide sequence: TGCAGCGTCGCTAGCAATGAGCAGTTCTTC. The chain joins TRBV29-1 to TRBJ2-1; D not resolved. The germline V and J ends were trimmed by 6 bases and 6 bases, with 6 bases remaining between them. Looked up from germline, CDR1 is SQVTM and CDR2 is ANQGSEA. The CDR3 runs to 10 residues.

The V call is TRBV9, the J call TRBJ1-6, with D uncertain. The CDR3 has 14 residues. Germline-derived CDR1 and CDR2 are SGDLS and YYNGEE. With 0 bases removed from V and 9 bases from J, the gap between germline ends came to 10 bases. Written as DNA, the CDR3 is TGTGCCAGCAGCGTAGAAGAGGGAGGTTCACCCCTCCACTTT. It codes for CASSVEEGGSPLHF.

The gene calls are TRBV12-5 and TRBJ1-5; D might be TRBD1 (5 bases). The CDR3 is 19 residues long. The germline CDR1 and CDR2 sequences are LGHNT and FRNRAP. V was cut by 1 base and J by 4 bases, with 23 bases left in between. CDR3 in DNA: TGTGCTAGTGGTTTGGGGGTCGCAGGGAATCTTCGCAGGAATCAGCCCCAGCATTTT. It translates to CASGLGVAGNLRRNQPQHF.

The chain has TRBV27 and TRBJ1-2; D call uncertain. The CDR3 runs to 14 residues. CDR1 is MNHEY, CDR2 SMNVEV, per germline (reference sequence). V was cut by 3 bases and J by 4 bases, with 12 bases left in between. CDR3 residues: CASSFSSRTYGYTF. The CDR3 coding sequence is TGTGCCAGCAGTTTTAGCTCCCGGACCTATGGCTACACCTTC.

CDR3 in DNA: TGTGCCAGCAGCGTAGCCCAGGGGGAAACCTCCTACAATGAGCAGTTCTTC. This translates into CASSVAQGETSYNEQFF. The chain is built from TRBV9 and TRBJ2-1, with TRBD1 identical over 7 bases. V was pared by 0 bases and J by 0 bases, with 6 bases of the junction left unmatched. CDR1 and CDR2 (germline): SGDLS, YYNGEE. The CDR3 consists of 17 residues.

The J gene is TRBJ2-1, the V gene TRBV15, with TRBD2 matching 12 bases. CDR3 length equals 18 residues. V was clipped by 1 base and J by 7 bases; unmatched bases: 11. Germline assignment: CDR1 LNHNV and CDR2 YYDKDF (reference sequence). The CDR3 DNA reads TGTGCCACCAGCAGAGGGTCGACTAGCGGGGGCCCGGGGAATGAGCAGTTCTTC. Protein sequence: CATSRGSTSGGPGNEQFF.

The chain uses TRBV7-8 and TRBJ2-3; 10 bases map to TRBD2. V trimming: 1 base; J trimming: 0 bases; junction bases outside the gene matches: 4. CDR1 and CDR2 from the germline V gene are SGHVS and FQNEAQ. The CDR3 runs to 17 residues. CDR3 sequence reads: CASSLVAGGRSTDTQYF. The CDR3 nucleotides read TGTGCCAGCAGCTTAGTAGCGGGGGGACGTAGCACAGATACGCAGTATTTT.

The chain uses TRBV30 and TRBJ2-7; a weak D match, TRBD2 (5 bases). Germline assignment: CDR1 GTSNPN and CDR2 SVGIG (reference sequence). This CDR3 contains 14 residues. Trimming pared 0 bases from V and 3 bases from J, leaving 12 bases between. The CDR3: CAWSVKRYLYEQYF. The CDR3 DNA reads as TGTGCCTGGAGTGTAAAGCGGTACCTCTACGAGCAGTACTTC.

This clonotype appeared once. The chain carries TRBV2 and TRBJ2-1; D is uncertain. The germline V gene encodes CDR1 SNHLY and CDR2 FYNNEI. The CDR3 loop spans 12 amino acids. V was cut by 7 bases and J by 2 bases, with 6 bases left in between. CDR3 sequence reads: CASKNTYNEQFF. The DNA for the CDR3 is TGTGCCAGCAAAAACACCTACAATGAGCAGTTCTTC.